The 24 T cell receptor beta chains below were found in one sample sequenced in a study of OX40 agonist ivuxolimab in advanced cancers. Using immunoSEQ multiplex PCR, the repertoire was profiled, and TCRdb retains in-frame clones only, with some absent. This table has about 72,000 clones, roughly nine tenths appearing once. The specimen was CD4+ or CD8+ T cells sorted from blood, collected in a trial of the OX40 agonist ivuxolimab. These receptors were taken from an adult with an advanced solid tumor such as melanoma, head and neck, liver or kidney cancer.

The chain carries TRBV6-1 and TRBJ2-3, with 8 bases matching TRBD2. Trimming removed 3 bases from V and 1 base from J; junction bases left unmatched: 3. The CDR3 contains 15 residues. CDR1 is MNHNS and CDR2 is SASEGT in the germline V gene. The CDR3 reads CASSEGRGGTDTQYF. CDR3 nucleotides: TGTGCCAGCAGTGAGGGGCGGGGGGGCACAGATACGCAGTATTTT.

The chain is built from TRBV29-1 and TRBJ1-1, with a tentative D call TRBD1 (5 bases). Germline V CDR1 and CDR2: SQVTM, ANQGSEA. The CDR3 extends over 14 amino acids. The V end lost 5 bases, the J end lost 4 bases, and 17 bases lay between the germline ends. The CDR3 protein is CSVWDLLGSTEAFF. CDR3 DNA: TGCAGCGTTTGGGACCTCCTGGGGAGCACTGAAGCTTTCTTT.

V usage is TRBV6-5 and J usage is TRBJ1-1; D ambiguous. CDR3 length equals 11 residues. Germline V lookup: CDR1 MNHEY, CDR2 SVGAGI. With 7 bases removed from V and 3 bases from J, the gap between germline ends came to 6 bases. The CDR3 DNA reads as TGTGCCAGCAACCTGGACACTGAAGCTTTCTTT. Translating gives CASNLDTEAFF.

The chain recombines TRBV18 with TRBJ1-2; D possibly corresponds to TRBD1 (5 bases). From germline, CDR1 is KGHSH and CDR2 LQKENI. V was clipped by 1 base and J by 2 bases, with 14 bases between them. The CDR3 contains 16 residues. The CDR3 region is CASSPQLGDSNYGYTF. The CDR3 DNA reads as TGTGCCAGCTCACCACAACTAGGGGATTCGAACTATGGCTACACCTTC.

The chain has TRBV7-8 and TRBJ1-5; tentative D call: TRBD1 (5 bases). The V end was cut by 4 bases, the J end by 7 bases, with 11 bases between. The CDR3 is made up of 13 amino acids. Germline V gene lookup returns CDR1 SGHVS and CDR2 FQNEAQ. The CDR3 bases are TGTGCCAGCAGCTCCGCAGGGAACCAGCCCCAGCATTTT. Its translation: CASSSAGNQPQHF.

V is TRBV18 and J is TRBJ2-1, with D possibly matching TRBD2 (5 bases). V lost 3 bases and J lost 6, with 18 bases in between. Germline lookup yields CDR1 KGHSH and CDR2 LQKENI. CDR3 length: 16 residues. The CDR3, as DNA: TGTGCCAGCTCACCCCGGACTGGTTCGGACGTCAATGAGCAGTTCTTC. Its translation: CASSPRTGSDVNEQFF.

The chain joins TRBV11-2 to TRBJ2-7, with 11 bases identical to TRBD1. The ends lost 5 bases at V and 3 bases at J; junction bases unmatched: 6. Germline V gives CDR1 SGHAT, CDR2 FQNNGV. CDR3 length equals 15 residues. CDR3 nucleotide sequence: TGTGCCAGCAGCCTGGGGACAGGGGGTTACTACGAGCAGTACTTC. Translated: CASSLGTGGYYEQYF.

The V gene is TRBV28, the J gene TRBJ2-5; 8 positions match TRBD1. Germline V CDR1 and CDR2: MDHEN, SYDVKM. J gave up 1 base and V 6 bases, and 4 bases lay outside the gene matches. CDR3 length: 14 residues. The CDR3 spells CASRGTGGQETQYF. The CDR3 bases are TGTGCCAGCAGGGGAACAGGGGGCCAAGAGACCCAGTACTTC.

The CDR3 nucleotides read TGTGCCAGTAGTATGTACCTGAACACTGAAGCTTTCTTT. This encodes CASSMYLNTEAFF. The chain links TRBV19 to TRBJ1-1; no clear D. Per the germline V gene, CDR1 is LNHDA and CDR2 is SQIVND (reference sequence). The CDR3 is made up of 13 amino acids. The V and J ends lost 3 bases and 0 bases respectively, with 5 bases between them.

This chain uses TRBV12-5 with TRBJ1-1; no clear D. V dropped 6 bases and J dropped 0 bases, with 14 bases sitting between them. This CDR3 is built from 15 residues. Looked up from germline, CDR1 is LGHNT and CDR2 is FRNRAP. The DNA of the CDR3 is TGTGCTAGTGGACCACAGCAACGGATGAACACTGAAGCTTTCTTT. Translating gives CASGPQQRMNTEAFF.

The V call is TRBV12-1, the J call TRBJ1-4. TRBV12-1 is recorded as a pseudogene. CDR3 length equals 16 residues. The CDR3 here is CASSFVEGRGDEKLFF. CDR3 bases: TGTGCCAGCAGCTTTGTGGAAGGGAGGGGGGATGAAAAACTGTTTTTT.

The chain couples TRBV19 to TRBJ1-3; 7 bases agree with TRBD1. CDR1 is LNHDA and CDR2 is SQIVND in the germline V gene (reference sequence). The V gene end was trimmed by 8 bases and the J gene end by 3 bases; junction bases not matched to a gene: 10. The CDR3 spans 15 residues. The CDR3 region has the DNA TGTGCCAGTGCGGGGGGACAGTTTCTTGGAAACACCATATATTTT. Translation gives CASAGGQFLGNTIYF.

The rearrangement uses TRBV5-5 and TRBJ2-7, with D uncertain. V was trimmed by 0 bases and J by 4 bases, leaving 11 bases between them. Germline-derived CDR1 and CDR2 are SGHKS and YYEKEE (reference sequence). The CDR3 is 14 residues long. The CDR3 protein is CASSLGADGYEQYF. The CDR3 nucleotides read TGTGCCAGCAGCTTGGGGGCGGATGGGTACGAGCAGTACTTC.

The chain combines TRBV5-8 with TRBJ2-1; D gene uncertain. The germline V and J ends were trimmed by 7 bases and 1 base, with 12 bases remaining between them. Germline V CDR1 and CDR2: SGHTS, YDEGEE. The CDR3 totals 14 residues. The CDR3 DNA reads as TGTGCCAGCGAACCCGACCCGTCCTACAATGAGCAGTTCTTC. It encodes CASEPDPSYNEQFF.

The rearrangement uses TRBV6-5 and TRBJ1-1; no reliable D call. Germline CDR1 MNHEY, CDR2 SVGAGI. V was shortened by 6 bases and J by 1 base, with 9 bases between the two germline ends. This CDR3 spans 13 amino acids. In DNA, the CDR3 is TGTGCCAGCAGCCACGGACGGAACACTGAAGCTTTCTTT. It is translated as CASSHGRNTEAFF.

The chain uses TRBV28 and TRBJ1-2, with D possibly being TRBD1 (5 bases). The CDR3 consists of 13 residues. Germline-derived CDR1 and CDR2 are MDHEN and SYDVKM. The germline V and J ends were trimmed by 6 bases and 10 bases, with 18 bases remaining between them. DNA for the CDR3: TGTGCCAGCAGCCCAAACTTATTTGGGACCTACACCTTC. Translation: CASSPNLFGTYTF.

This clone was detected once. The chain has TRBV7-9 and TRBJ2-1, with 7 bases that match TRBD1. CDR3 length equals 15 residues. Looked up from germline, CDR1 is SEHNR and CDR2 is FQNEAQ (reference sequence). J lost 2 bases, V lost 2 bases, and 3 bases had no gene match. The CDR3 DNA follows: TGTGCCAGCAGCTTACCCGGGACAGCCTACAATGAGCAGTTCTTC. Its protein is CASSLPGTAYNEQFF.

This clone was seen more than once but under ten times. This chain links TRBV2 with TRBJ1-4, with D hard to call. The CDR3 extends over 14 amino acids. In germline, CDR1 is SNHLY, CDR2 FYNNEI. The ends were cut back, 6 bases at V and 0 bases at J, with 8 bases in the middle. This CDR3 is CASRIQATNEKLFF. The CDR3 DNA reads TGTGCCAGCAGGATCCAGGCAACTAATGAAAAACTGTTTTTT.

The rearrangement joins TRBV19 to TRBJ1-3; TRBD1 might be the D (6 bases). Deletions cut 4 bases from V and 4 bases from J, with 8 bases between. Germline V gene data show CDR1 as LNHDA and CDR2 as SQIVND (reference sequence). The CDR3 loop spans 13 amino acids. The CDR3 nucleotides read TGTGCCAGTAGTAAGGGGACAGGAAACACCATATATTTT. Translated, it gives CASSKGTGNTIYF.

J is TRBJ2-5 and V is TRBV2; 12 bases are shared with TRBD2. Per the germline V gene, CDR1 is SNHLY and CDR2 is FYNNEI. The CDR3 consists of 15 residues. Trimming removed 7 bases from V and 2 bases from J; junction bases left unmatched: 5. Here the CDR3 reads CASKPSGGVQETQYF. CDR3 DNA sequence: TGTGCCAGCAAACCTAGCGGGGGGGTTCAAGAGACCCAGTACTTC.

The genes are TRBV30 and TRBJ2-7; unclear D gene. This CDR3 region has 14 residues. V was shortened by 2 bases and J by 10 bases, with 21 bases between the two germline ends. Germline CDR1 reads GTSNPN; CDR2 reads SVGIG (reference sequence). CDR3 in amino acids: CAWSTSISLPLQYF. CDR3 nucleotide sequence: TGTGCCTGGAGTACCTCGATCAGCCTACCATTACAGTACTTC.

Written as DNA, the CDR3 is TGTGCAGGGTCTATGAAAGGACTACTCAACGAGCAGTACTTC. The encoded protein is CAGSMKGLLNEQYF. The rearrangement links TRBV30 to TRBJ2-7; the D gene is possibly TRBD2 (6 bases). The length of the CDR3 is 14 residues. Germline V lookup: CDR1 GTSNPN, CDR2 SVGIG (reference sequence).

The J gene is TRBJ2-1, the V gene TRBV21-1. TRBV21-1 is a recognized pseudogene. CDR3 size: 20 residues. The chain's CDR3 is CASSSPPIYYANRSYNEQFF. The CDR3 coding sequence is TGTGCCAGCAGCTCCCCCCCTATATATTACGCTAATAGGTCCTACAATGAGCAGTTCTTC.

The chain employs TRBV30 and TRBJ2-3; 16 bases line up with TRBD2. The CDR3 is 18 residues long. The V gene's germline CDR1 is GTSNPN and CDR2 SVGIG (reference sequence). J gave up 4 bases and V 2 bases, and 9 bases lay outside the gene matches. CDR3 region: CAWSPSPGTSGGADTQYF. CDR3 bases: TGTGCCTGGAGTCCCTCTCCCGGGACTAGCGGGGGGGCAGATACGCAGTATTTT.